This entry lists 22 T cell receptor beta chains sequenced from one sample in a study of cytomegalovirus exposure and HLA in healthy donors. 60 Vbeta and 13 Jbeta primers were used in PCR. Libraries were prepared by immunoSEQ multiplex PCR; TCRdb keeps only in-frame clonotypes and omits some of them. The sample yields about 130,000 clones, about three quarters seen once. Sequencing was performed on PBMCs. The source of these receptors is a male donor in good health and CMV-seronegative.

The CDR3 loop is CASRLAGIADTQYF. DNA for the CDR3: TGTGCCAGTAGGCTAGCGGGAATTGCAGATACGCAGTATTTT. The chain combines TRBV19 with TRBJ2-3, with 9 bases identical to TRBD2. CDR1 and CDR2 from the germline V gene are LNHDA and SQIVND (reference sequence). Trimming took 6 bases from V and 4 from J; bases not matched to a gene: 5. The CDR3 contains 14 residues. Combining the CDR3 with reference TRBV19 and TRBJ2-3 gives the whole variable domain DGGITQSPKYLFRKEGQNVTLSCEQNLNHDAMYWYRQDPGQGLRLIYYSQIVNDFQKGDIAEGYSVSREKKESFPLTVTSAQKNPTAFYLCASRLAGIADTQYFGPGTRLTVL.

The rearrangement links TRBV7-9 to TRBJ2-4, with TRBD2 matching over 9 bases. Looked up from germline, CDR1 is SEHNR and CDR2 is FQNEAQ (reference sequence). This CDR3 contains 15 residues. V trimming: 5 bases; J trimming: 4 bases; junction bases outside the gene matches: 6. CDR3 protein: CASSKTSGEKNIQYF. The CDR3 bases are TGTGCCAGCAGCAAGACTAGCGGAGAAAAAAACATTCAGTACTTC. The full variable domain, its missing parts supplied by reference TRBV7-9 and TRBJ2-4, is DTGVSQNPRHKITKRGQNVTFRCDPISEHNRLYWYRQTLGQGPEFLTYFQNEAQLEKSRLLSDRFSAERPKGSFSTLEIQRTEQGDSAMYLCASSKTSGEKNIQYFGAGTRLSVL.

The chain joins TRBV7-9 to TRBJ2-5, with 7 bases lining up with TRBD2. With 8 bases clipped from V and 1 base from J, the junction kept 10 bases outside the gene matches. Germline lookup yields CDR1 SEHNR and CDR2 FQNEAQ (reference sequence). The CDR3 is 15 residues long. CDR3 in DNA: TGTGCCAGCCTCCTTCGGGGGGACCCCCAAGAGACCCAGTACTTC. This gives the protein CASLLRGDPQETQYF.

CDR3 sequence reads: CASSPVTGELFF. In DNA, the CDR3 is TGTGCCAGCAGCCCCGTGACCGGGGAGCTGTTTTTT. The gene calls are TRBV7-9 and TRBJ2-2; D is uncertain. V lost 5 bases and J 5 bases, leaving 6 bases between the germline ends. The CDR3 has 12 amino acids. The germline CDR1 and CDR2 sequences are SEHNR and FQNEAQ (reference sequence).

This clone was detected a few times. The chain is built from TRBV30 and TRBJ2-7; no firm D call. This CDR3 spans 11 amino acids. The V gene's germline CDR1 is GTSNPN and CDR2 SVGIG (reference sequence). V was clipped by 0 bases and J by 7 bases, with 7 bases between them. The CDR3 DNA follows: TGTGCCTGGAGTGTCGGGTGGGAGCAGTACTTC. This translates into CAWSVGWEQYF. Drawing the rest from reference TRBV30 and TRBJ2-7, the complete variable domain is SQTIHQWPATLVQPVGSPLSLECTVEGTSNPNLYWYRQAAGRGLQLLFYSVGIGQISSEVPQNLSASRPQDRQFILSSKKLLLSDSGFYLCAWSVGWEQYFGPGTRLTVT.

CDR3 sequence: CASSSGLARHNEQFF. The CDR3, as DNA: TGTGCCAGCAGTAGCGGACTAGCGAGGCACAATGAGCAGTTCTTC. The chain recombines TRBV6-1 with TRBJ2-1; 9 bases are a match to TRBD2. CDR3 length equals 15 residues. Germline V lookup: CDR1 MNHNS, CDR2 SASEGT. V lost 5 bases and J lost 5; bases outside the gene matches: 7.

In DNA, the CDR3 is TGTGCCAGCAGTCCAGGGGTTGTAGCTAATGAAAAACTGTTTTTT. It encodes CASSPGVVANEKLFF. The J gene is TRBJ1-4, the V gene TRBV27; possibly TRBD1 for D (6 bases). This CDR3 contains 15 residues. The germline V and J ends were trimmed by 5 bases and 3 bases, with 13 bases remaining between them. Germline values: CDR1 MNHEY, CDR2 SMNVEV (reference sequence).

This clone was observed a single time. This chain connects TRBV5-1 to TRBJ2-7, with TRBD1 identical over 7 bases. CDR1 is SGHRS and CDR2 is YFSETQ in the germline V gene. V lost 2 bases and J lost 3; bases outside the gene matches: 8. The CDR3 is 15 residues long. In DNA form, the CDR3 reads TGCGCCAGCAGCTTACAGGGGAAAAGAGGCTACGAGCAGTACTTC. It translates to CASSLQGKRGYEQYF.

The chain uses TRBV10-3 and TRBJ1-5; D may be TRBD1 (6 bases). CDR3 length equals 16 residues. Trimming took off 6 bases at V and 2 bases at J, with 17 bases between the two ends. Germline V gene lookup returns CDR1 ENHRY and CDR2 SYGVKD. In DNA, the CDR3 is TGTGCCATCAGCACAGGGATCCTCAATGGCAATCAGCCCCAGCATTTT. It codes for CAISTGILNGNQPQHF.

The rearrangement links TRBV27 to TRBJ2-1, with 11 bases lining up with TRBD2. Germline CDR1 is MNHEY and CDR2 is SMNVEV (reference sequence). This CDR3 contains 19 residues. J lost 0 bases, V lost 3 bases, and 10 bases had no gene match. CDR3 DNA sequence: TGTGCCAGCAGTTTTCGACTAGCGGGGTTAATGAGCTCCTACAATGAGCAGTTCTTC. This gives the protein CASSFRLAGLMSSYNEQFF.

V is TRBV5-1 and J is TRBJ2-2, with 9 bases lining up with TRBD1. The germline CDR1 and CDR2 sequences are SGHRS and YFSETQ. Trimming at V came to 0 bases and at J to 4 bases, leaving 4 bases not matched to a gene. The CDR3 totals 16 residues. CDR3 nucleotide sequence: TGCGCCAGCAGCTTGGCCGCGGACAGGGGCACCGGGGAGCTGTTTTTT. Protein: CASSLAADRGTGELFF.

In its sample, this clone was seen a few times. V gene TRBV25-1 combines with J gene TRBJ2-3; 10 nucleotides agree with TRBD2. From germline, CDR1 is MGHDK and CDR2 SYGVNS. Trimming removed 6 bases from V and 6 bases from J; junction bases left unmatched: 9. This CDR3 is built from 15 residues. The CDR3 here is CASSDSSGSFDTQYF. Written as DNA, the CDR3 is TGTGCCAGCAGCGATTCTAGCGGGAGTTTTGATACGCAGTATTTT.

V and J are TRBV28 and TRBJ2-7; D ambiguous. CDR3 size: 15 residues. V lost 4 bases and J lost 2, with 15 bases in between. Germline V lookup: CDR1 MDHEN, CDR2 SYDVKM. The CDR3 DNA reads TGTGCCAGCAGTTCCCCCTATGGTGTGGCCTACGAGCAGTACTTC. It yields the protein CASSSPYGVAYEQYF.

The rearrangement joins TRBV6-4 to TRBJ2-7, with 7 bases aligning to TRBD2. CDR3 length: 16 residues. Per germline, CDR1 MRHNA and CDR2 SNTAGT. V lost 5 bases, J lost 3 bases, and 13 bases stayed unmatched. CDR3 protein: CASSFTRDYLIYEQYF. Here the CDR3 DNA reads TGTGCCAGCAGTTTCACCCGGGACTACTTGATCTACGAGCAGTACTTC.

This clone was observed a handful of times. The V gene is TRBV6-5, the J gene TRBJ1-3; TRBD1 agrees at 9 bases. This CDR3 has 13 residues. J gave up 4 bases and V 5 bases, and 0 bases lay outside the gene matches. The germline CDR1 and CDR2 sequences are MNHEY and SVGAGI. The CDR3 protein is CASSTGGGNTIYF. CDR3 coding DNA: TGTGCCAGCAGTACAGGGGGCGGAAACACCATATATTTT.

Turning to this clone: This same CDR3 is encoded by further DNA sequences in the sample. The J gene is TRBJ1-5, the V gene TRBV2, with D uncertain. V lost 6 bases and J 2 bases, leaving 14 bases between the germline ends. This CDR3 region has 15 residues. The germline V gene has CDR1 SNHLY and CDR2 FYNNEI. CDR3 residues: CASRENGGRNQPQHF. CDR3 nucleotides: TGTGCCAGCAGGGAGAATGGAGGTCGCAATCAGCCCCAGCATTTT.

The chain recombines TRBV18 with TRBJ2-6; tentatively, D is TRBD1 (6 bases). The V end was cut by 2 bases, the J end by 0 bases, with 14 bases between. The CDR3 consists of 18 residues. The germline gives CDR1 KGHSH, CDR2 LQKENI. CDR3 bases: TGTGCCAGCTCACCAGAGACAGGCTCCTCCTCTGGGGCCAACGTCCTGACTTTC. Amino acid sequence: CASSPETGSSSGANVLTF.

In DNA, the CDR3 is TGTGCCAGCAGCTTGGATTTCGGGACAGATTATAATTCACCCCTCCACTTT. Its translation is CASSLDFGTDYNSPLHF. The chain joins TRBV5-6 to TRBJ1-6, with 7 bases identical to TRBD1. CDR3 length equals 17 residues. After removal of 0 bases from V and 4 bases from J, the junction contained 7 bases not matched to a gene. CDR1 is SGHDT and CDR2 is YYEEEE in the germline V gene.

The chain carries TRBV5-1 and TRBJ1-2, with D uncertain. There are 12 residues in the CDR3. Germline V gene data show CDR1 as SGHRS and CDR2 as YFSETQ. V lost 5 bases, J lost 6 bases, and 11 bases lay in between. The CDR3 DNA reads as TGCGCCAGCAGTCTAGGCCCGGATGGCTACACCTTC. This translates into CASSLGPDGYTF.

The chain links TRBV27 to TRBJ1-2; 9 positions agree with TRBD1. This CDR3 spans 17 amino acids. J lost 4 bases, V lost 6 bases, and 15 bases had no gene match. From germline, CDR1 is MNHEY and CDR2 SMNVEV (reference sequence). The CDR3 sequence: CASSFAGGGTGFYGYTF. Written as DNA, the CDR3 is TGTGCCAGCAGCTTCGCTGGGGGCGGGACAGGGTTCTATGGCTACACCTTC.

This CDR3 is CASSPGTASIYGYTF. Here the CDR3 DNA reads TGTGCCAGCTCGCCCGGGACAGCCTCGATCTATGGCTACACCTTC. The chain has TRBV18 and TRBJ1-2, with 7 nucleotides matching TRBD1. The CDR3 has 15 amino acids. The germline V gene encodes CDR1 KGHSH and CDR2 LQKENI. Germline trimming cut 6 bases from V and 4 bases from J; bases unmatched to any gene: 11.

V usage is TRBV9 and J usage is TRBJ1-1; possibly TRBD1 for D (6 bases). V lost 4 bases to trimming and J lost 5 bases, with 15 bases between them. The CDR3 runs to 14 residues. Germline CDR1 reads SGDLS; CDR2 reads YYNGEE. Here the CDR3 reads CASSSITGRTEAFF. The CDR3 DNA sequence: TGTGCCAGCAGCTCCATCACAGGGCGAACTGAAGCTTTCTTT.